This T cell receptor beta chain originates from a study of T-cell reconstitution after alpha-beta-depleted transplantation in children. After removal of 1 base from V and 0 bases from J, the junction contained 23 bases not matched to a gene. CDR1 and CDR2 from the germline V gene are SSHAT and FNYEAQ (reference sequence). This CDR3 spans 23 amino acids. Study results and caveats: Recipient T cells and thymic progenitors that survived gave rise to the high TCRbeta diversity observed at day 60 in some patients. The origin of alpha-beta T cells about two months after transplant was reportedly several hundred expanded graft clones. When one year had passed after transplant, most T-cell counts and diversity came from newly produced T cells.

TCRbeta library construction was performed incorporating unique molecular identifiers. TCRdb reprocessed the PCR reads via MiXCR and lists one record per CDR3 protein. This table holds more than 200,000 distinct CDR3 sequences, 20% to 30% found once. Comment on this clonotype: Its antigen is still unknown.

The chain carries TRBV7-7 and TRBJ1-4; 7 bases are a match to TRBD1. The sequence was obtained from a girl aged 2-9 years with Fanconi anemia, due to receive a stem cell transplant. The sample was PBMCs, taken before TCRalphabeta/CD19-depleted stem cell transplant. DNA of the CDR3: TGTGCCAGCAGCTTAGGGGTACGGGACGCCGCCAGGGAAGGACAGGCAACTAATGAAAAACTGTTTTTT. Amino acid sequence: CASSLGVRDAAREGQATNEKLFF.